The rows below give T cell receptor beta chains drawn from one sample of a study of CXCR3-negative and CXCR3-positive naive CD8 T cells. No DNA is given; TCRdb re-called the 5' RACE reads and lists each CDR3 protein once. This sample's table has approximately 140,000 distinct CDR3 sequences. The material sequenced was naive CXCR3+ CD8+ T cells from blood. All receptors come from a human donor in good health. Some clones in this sample may be carry-over from other donors' samples. Both conserved end residues are part of each CDR3.

V: TRBV13; J: TRBJ2-3; CDR3: CASSPMTPQGRDTQYF
V: TRBV29-1; J: TRBJ1-3; CDR3: CSGLLGENTIYF
V: TRBV7-3; J: TRBJ1-1; CDR3: CASSLSTSTEAFF
V: TRBV12-3/TRBV12-4; J: TRBJ1-2; CDR3: CASSFQANYGYTF
V: TRBV27; J: TRBJ1-5; CDR3: CASSTGQSNQPQHF
V: TRBV7-9; J: TRBJ2-1; CDR3: CASSETADPYNEQFF
V: TRBV6-5; J: TRBJ1-1; CDR3: CASLSKETDKNTEAFF
V: TRBV29-1; J: TRBJ1-1; CDR3: CSVGGGGAEAFF
V: TRBV7-9; J: TRBJ2-7; CDR3: CASSSRSTYEQYF
V: TRBV4-1; J: TRBJ2-7; CDR3: CASSQEDSHEQYF
V: TRBV7-9; J: TRBJ2-2; CDR3: CASRPTGEAIAGELFF
V: TRBV7-6; J: TRBJ2-7; CDR3: CASSTGTGAEEQYF
V: TRBV21-1; J: TRBJ1-1; CDR3: CASSKLRLTGYWDTEAFF
V: TRBV5-1; J: TRBJ1-1; CDR3: CASSLHPGNTEAFF
V: TRBV6-5; J: TRBJ2-1; CDR3: CASSYLPTTGTRFIEQFF
V: TRBV2; J: TRBJ2-2; CDR3: CASRGREDTGELFF
V: TRBV29-1; J: TRBJ2-3; CDR3: CSVVPRQGIDTQYF
V: TRBV25-1; J: TRBJ2-1; CDR3: CASSEWSSGSYDLEDEQFF
V: TRBV30; J: TRBJ2-1; CDR3: CAWSGGGANEQFF
V: TRBV29-1; J: TRBJ2-7; CDR3: CSVDLGTSYEQYF
V: TRBV29-1; J: TRBJ2-1; CDR3: CSVDGGSSYNEQFF
V: TRBV23-1; J: TRBJ2-1; CDR3: CASSLHHDTGERNEQFF
V: TRBV11-1; J: TRBJ2-1; CDR3: CASSQVGQTLSVGGKDNEQFF
V: TRBV24-1; J: TRBJ2-3; CDR3: CATSGSGRILDTQYF
V: TRBV29-1; J: TRBJ2-3; CDR3: CSVEDEDTQYF
V: TRBV29-1; J: TRBJ2-5; CDR3: CSVVAYEETQYF
V: TRBV5-1; J: TRBJ2-7; CDR3: CASSLTGEPYEQYF
V: TRBV2; J: TRBJ2-2; CDR3: CASSEIGRGLTGELFF
V: TRBV27; J: TRBJ2-1; CDR3: CASSPRPGNEQFF
V: TRBV9; J: TRBJ2-7; CDR3: CASSVAGGSSYEQYF
V: TRBV4-3; J: TRBJ1-2; CDR3: CASSLQGGGTGYGYTF
V: TRBV7-9; J: TRBJ2-1; CDR3: CASSSTRSGGKLTYNEQFF